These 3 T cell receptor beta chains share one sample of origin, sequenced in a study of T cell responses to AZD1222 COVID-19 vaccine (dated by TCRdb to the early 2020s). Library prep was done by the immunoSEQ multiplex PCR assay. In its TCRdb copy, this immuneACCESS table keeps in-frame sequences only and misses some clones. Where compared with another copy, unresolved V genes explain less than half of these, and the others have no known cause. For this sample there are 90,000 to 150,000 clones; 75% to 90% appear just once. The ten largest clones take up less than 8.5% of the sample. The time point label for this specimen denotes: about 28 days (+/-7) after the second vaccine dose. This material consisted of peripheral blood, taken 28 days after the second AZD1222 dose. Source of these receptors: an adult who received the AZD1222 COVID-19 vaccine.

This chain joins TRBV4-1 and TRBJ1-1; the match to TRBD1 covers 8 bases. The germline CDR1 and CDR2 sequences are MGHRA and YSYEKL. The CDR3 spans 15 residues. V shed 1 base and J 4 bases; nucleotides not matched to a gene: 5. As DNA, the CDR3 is TGCGCCAGCAGCCAAGGAGCCAGGGGGCCCACTGAAGCTTTCTTT. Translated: CASSQGARGPTEAFF.

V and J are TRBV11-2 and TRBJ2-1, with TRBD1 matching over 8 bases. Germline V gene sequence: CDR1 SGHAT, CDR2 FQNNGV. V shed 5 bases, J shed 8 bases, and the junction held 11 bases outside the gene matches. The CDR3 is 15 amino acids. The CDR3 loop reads CASSLTGGLRDEQFF. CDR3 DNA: TGTGCCAGCAGCCTCACAGGGGGTCTTAGGGATGAGCAGTTCTTC.

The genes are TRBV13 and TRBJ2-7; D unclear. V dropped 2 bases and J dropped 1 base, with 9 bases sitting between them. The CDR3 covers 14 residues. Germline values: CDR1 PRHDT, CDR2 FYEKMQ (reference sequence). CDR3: CASSLFSRSYEQYF. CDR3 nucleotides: TGTGCCAGCAGCTTATTTAGCAGGTCCTACGAGCAGTACTTC.